The 8 T cell receptor beta chains below were found in one sample sequenced in a study of metastatic and nonmetastatic thyroid tumors. TCRdb re-analyzed the PCR reads using MiXCR. The table shows about 93,000 clones, with 8.6% occurring only once. Not a single patient had been given any form of treatment at any point before undergoing thyroid surgery. The sequencing sample was made of blood. The origin of the receptors is a female donor with papillary thyroid cancer or a benign thyroid nodule (not recorded which). Some clones in this sample may be carry-over from other donors' samples.

The genes are TRBV20-1 and TRBJ2-5; tentatively, D is TRBD1 or TRBD2 (6 bases each). Germline CDR1 is DFQATT and CDR2 is SNEGSKA (reference sequence). The CDR3 has 11 amino acids. V was pared by 2 bases and J by 14 bases, with 15 bases between. CDR3 DNA sequence: TGCAGTGCTAGATCTTCGGGGGCCGATTACTTC. The encoded protein is CSARSSGADYF.

This clone was counted many times. The chain couples TRBV18 to TRBJ2-2; 8 bases fit TRBD1. The germline gives CDR1 KGHSH, CDR2 LQKENI. The CDR3 has 15 residues. The V segment lost 4 bases and the J segment 4 bases; nucleotides outside the gene matches: 5. The CDR3 is CASSLGQGATGELFF. For the CDR3, the DNA is TGTGCCAGCTCACTTGGACAGGGAGCCACCGGGGAGCTGTTTTTT.

This clone appeared many times. The chain links TRBV7-3 to TRBJ1-5; perhaps TRBD1 as D (5 bases). Germline V gene data show CDR1 as SGHTA and CDR2 as FQGTGA. The CDR3 totals 16 residues. V lost 5 bases and J lost 2, with 16 bases in between. The CDR3 loop reads CASSPWGGEGNQPQHF. The CDR3 coding sequence is TGTGCCAGCAGCCCCTGGGGGGGGGAGGGCAATCAGCCCCAGCATTTT.

This clone was detected only a few times. The chain is built from TRBV20-1 and TRBJ2-3; 10 bases are a match to TRBD1. Germline V gene lookup returns CDR1 DFQATT and CDR2 SNEGSKA (reference sequence). The CDR3 is 15 residues long. Trimming at V came to 3 bases and at J to 5 bases, leaving 8 bases not matched to a gene. CDR3 coding DNA: TGCAGTGCTAGGGGATGGGGACAGGGGAAAGATACGCAGTATTTT. Protein sequence: CSARGWGQGKDTQYF.

In its sample, this clone was seen many times. The gene calls are TRBV24-1 and TRBJ2-3; 10 positions agree with TRBD1. The CDR3 is 15 residues long. From germline, CDR1 is KGHDR and CDR2 SFDVKD. V lost 5 bases and J lost 4; bases outside the gene matches: 5. The CDR3 region is CATSVRTGGPDTQYF. The CDR3 nucleotides are TGTGCCACCAGTGTAAGGACAGGGGGTCCAGATACGCAGTATTTT.

This clone came up many times. Additional DNA sequences in this sample encode the identical CDR3. This chain joins TRBV6-4 and TRBJ2-1; unclear D gene. The germline V gene encodes CDR1 MRHNA and CDR2 SNTAGT. The germline V and J ends were trimmed by 0 bases and 12 bases, with 9 bases remaining between them. The CDR3 is 12 residues long. This chain's CDR3 is CASSDSVVGQFF. CDR3 in DNA: TGTGCCAGCAGTGACTCGGTGGTGGGGCAGTTCTTC.

This clone came up many times. This chain joins TRBV20-1 and TRBJ2-7, with TRBD1 identical over 8 bases. V shed 5 bases, J shed 5 bases, and the junction held 14 bases outside the gene matches. The CDR3 spans 15 residues. CDR1 DFQATT and CDR2 SNEGSKA come from the germline V gene (reference sequence). CDR3 nucleotide sequence: TGCAGTGCTGGGGGGACAGGAGGCTTTAAGGACGAGCAGTACTTC. Translating gives CSAGGTGGFKDEQYF.

This clone was counted many times. V usage is TRBV20-1 and J usage is TRBJ2-3; D not certain. Trimming cost V 4 bases and J 0 bases, with 11 bases left between them. This CDR3 comprises 14 residues. Germline assignment: CDR1 DFQATT and CDR2 SNEGSKA (reference sequence). In DNA, the CDR3 is TGCAGTGCTATCGGCGGAACTAGCACAGATACGCAGTATTTT. Its translation is CSAIGGTSTDTQYF.